This T cell receptor (beta chain) stems from a study of blood T cell repertoires in COVID-19 (dated by TCRdb to 2020 to 2022). For the wider study: Collaborator samples came from the United States, Italy and Spain and covered acute and convalescent phases of COVID-19. The prospective study material was composed of cDNA or gDNA derived from T cells, B-cell-depleted T cells, or PBMCs. Deeply sampled blood TCRbeta repertoires from subjects exposed to, actively infected with, or recovered from COVID-19 were included in the dataset. The repertoires were made available in a free public database intended to serve as a resource for research on the immune response to SARS-CoV-2. The samples were drawn from two sources: the first 160 participants of the ongoing ImmuneRACE study, and 1,200 or so subjects contributed by 6 global collaborators. A de-identified subject ID, COVID-19 status, age in years and sex were almost always included in the sample metadata. Where HLA class I and class II types were available, the types were taken from metadata supplied by the sample provider, not from assay-based typing.

Inclusive of the bounding cysteine and phenylalanine, the CDR3 is 16 residues long. The kept DNA is CDR3 alone, 48 bases in frame from the first base. CDR1 SGHTA and CDR2 FQGNSA were looked up in the germline V gene. The trim is 2 bases for V and 14 bases for J, with a gap of 22 bases between the germline ends. Results the study describes overall, beyond this receptor: Clinical and demographic metadata were provided uncurated, with the amount varying by source and participant.

The immunoSEQ Assay, a bias-controlled multiplex PCR, was used to amplify TCRbeta CDR3 regions from genomic DNA. Under the source paper's analysis protocol: The number of nucleated cells in each sample was estimated by amplification of reference gene primers within the assay. To quantify the absolute abundance of each unique TCRbeta CDR3 rearrangement, sequence reads were collapsed and filtered. For each sample, productive Simpson clonality was calculated by taking the square root of Simpson's diversity index across productive rearrangements. The source is immuneACCESS, and TCRdb retained only in-frame sequences with V and J called. Part of the clones is not carried over; for the studies checked, unresolved V genes explain less than half of this, and the remainder is unexplained. Clone size and the V and J calls come from that table; the DNA yielded D and trimming. The sample profile shows 100,000 to 150,000 clones; 84% of them were found once. Approximately 3.5% of the sample is in the top ten clones.

Participants in the prospective study were enrolled through a virtual design, were aged about 18 to 100 years, and lived in 24 United States geographic areas. In the prospective study, participants were assigned to cohorts based on the clinical history participants reported in a screening survey and a study questionnaire. Recovered participants in ImmuneRACE Cohort 3 were defined by two consecutive negative NP/OP PCR tests, clearance by a healthcare professional, or resolution of symptoms. In the prospective study, whole blood, serum and a nasopharyngeal or oropharyngeal swab were collected from each participant by mobile phlebotomists. Prospective study participants could optionally give additional blood draws and questionnaires over a roughly two-month period. Prospective study blood samples were shipped either frozen or at room temperature before DNA extraction. In its sample, this clone was seen a few times. Its antigen remains undetermined. Base quality data are lacking; no much larger clone is found one base away.

This TCR was sampled from a woman aged 25 to 39 who had recovered from COVID-19. Material: PBMCs or T cells enriched from blood (not recorded which). Rearrangement joined TRBV7-2 to TRBJ1-6; the D gene is not confidently resolved. The CDR3 has the sequence CASSLSNSRQSVSLHF. The nucleotide sequence reads as follows: TGTGCCAGCAGCTTAAGCAACTCCCGACAATCGGTTTCCCTCCACTTT.